This TCR beta chain was observed in a study of blood T cell repertoires in COVID-19. Study details: The United States, Italy and Spain were the sources of the acute and convalescent COVID-19 samples. Sources were T cells, B-cell-depleted T cells, or PBMCs; the material itself was cDNA or gDNA.

The CDR3 sequence is 14 residues long. Trimming cost V 0 bases and J 4 bases, with 12 bases left between them. Germline V gene data show CDR1 as SQVTM and CDR2 as ANQGSEA. Authors' data handling: Reference gene primer amplification yielded estimated nucleated cell counts. The table came from immunoSEQ multiplex PCR; TCRdb's copy has only in-frame clones and leaves some out. The V and J calls and clone size were taken over from that table, and D and trimming were inferred from the DNA. This repertoire shows over 100,000 clones, approximately 86% found once; its top ten account for 4.5%. This sequence joins TRBV29-1 and TRBJ1-2; D gene ambiguous. Sequencing was performed on peripheral blood. The sequence was collected from a man aged 35-49 years with acute or convalescent COVID-19. The CDR3 sequence: CSVEEGGFGYGYTF. The CDR3 DNA reads as TGCAGCGTTGAAGAAGGCGGTTTCGGCTATGGCTACACCTTC.